What follows are 27 T cell receptor beta chains derived from one specimen sequenced in a study of yellow fever vaccine responses in identical twins (dated by TCRdb to 2017 to 2018). Library preparation was by RT-PCR. The sample was run on an Illumina HiSeq 2500. In TCRdb, the public reads were trimmed at Q25 with fastp and aligned with MiXCR, with productive beta chains retained. Every CDR3 protein is listed once, alongside the most common genes and DNA of its rows. Present in this sample are just under 3,500 distinct CDR3 sequences, more than 75% of which were seen just once. 2.7% of the sample belongs to the ten largest clones. The sample here was T cells from blood (PBMCs), unsorted or a sorted subset (not recorded which), taken before or after yellow fever vaccination (not recorded which). These receptors originate from a woman between 18 and 30 years old who received the yellow fever vaccine. Donor details come from another sample of the same person, matched by shared clones.

J is TRBJ1-5 and V is TRBV20-1, with D perhaps TRBD1 (6 bases). Per the germline V gene, CDR1 is DFQATT and CDR2 is SNEGSKA (reference sequence). With 5 bases removed from V and 2 bases from J, the gap between germline ends came to 13 bases. This CDR3 spans 14 amino acids. The CDR3 spells CSALDRRGNQPQHF. The CDR3 DNA reads as TGCAGTGCTCTAGACAGGCGGGGCAATCAGCCCCAGCATTTT.

This rearrangement joins TRBV2 to TRBJ2-7; D gene unclear. Germline CDR1 and CDR2: SNHLY and FYNNEI. CDR3 length: 14 amino acids. The ends were cut back, 5 bases at V and 0 bases at J, with 11 bases in the middle. The DNA of the CDR3 is TGTGCCAGCAGTCTCCCGGAAAGCTCCTACGAGCAGTACTTC. It encodes CASSLPESSYEQYF.

This clonotype came up a few times. The genes are TRBV5-6 and TRBJ2-3; D may be TRBD2 (5 bases). Germline CDR1 and CDR2: SGHDT and YYEEEE. The CDR3 spans 13 residues. V was shortened by 6 bases and J by 5 bases, with 13 bases between the two germline ends. The CDR3 DNA follows: TGTGCCAGCATCGAGGGCAGTGGAGATACGCAGTATTTT. Protein product: CASIEGSGDTQYF.

This clonotype was recorded once. The chain combines TRBV11-1 with TRBJ2-7; D possibly corresponds to TRBD1 (5 bases). From germline, CDR1 is SGHAT and CDR2 FQDESV (reference sequence). The CDR3 extends over 14 amino acids. With 3 bases removed from V and 7 bases from J, the gap between germline ends came to 16 bases. CDR3 DNA sequence: TGTGCCAGCAGCTTTCCCCCCAGGGCCTTAGAGCAGTACTTC. It yields the protein CASSFPPRALEQYF.

This clonotype was counted a few times. In DNA form, the CDR3 reads TGTGCCGTCACCCGGGACGGAACCTACGAGCAGTACTTC. Translation gives CAVTRDGTYEQYF. The chain uses TRBV10-3 and TRBJ2-7, with D possibly being TRBD1 or TRBD2 (5 bases each). The CDR3 length is 13 residues. Germline CDR1 ENHRY, CDR2 SYGVKD. The V and J ends lost 11 bases and 2 bases respectively, with 16 bases between them.

CDR3 residues: CASSGPQQYF. The CDR3 region has the DNA TGTGCCTCTTCAGGCCCCCAGCAGTACTTC. This chain uses TRBV28 with TRBJ2-7; D is unclear. This CDR3 has 10 residues. The V gene's germline CDR1 is MDHEN and CDR2 SYDVKM. V lost 11 bases to trimming and J lost 8 bases, with 13 bases between them.

The chain recombines TRBV5-1 with TRBJ2-7; 10 nucleotides match TRBD2. This CDR3 contains 15 residues. CDR1 is SGHRS and CDR2 is YFSETQ in the germline V gene. V lost 0 bases, J lost 2 bases, and 2 bases stayed unmatched. CDR3 sequence reads: CASSLETSGPYEQYF. DNA for the CDR3: TGCGCCAGCAGCTTGGAGACTAGCGGGCCCTACGAGCAGTACTTC.

The chain employs TRBV13 and TRBJ2-1, with 13 bases identical to TRBD2. The ends lost 6 bases at V and 4 bases at J; junction bases unmatched: 3. CDR1 and CDR2 (germline): PRHDT, FYEKMQ (reference sequence). The length of the CDR3 is 15 residues. The chain's CDR3 is CASRGTSGAYNEQFF. The CDR3 nucleotides read TGTGCCAGCAGGGGGACTAGCGGGGCATACAATGAGCAGTTCTTC.

The CDR3 sequence is CASSLGLNATF. The CDR3 DNA follows: TGTGCCAGCAGCTTAGGGCTGAACGCCACCTTC. The J gene is TRBJ1-2, the V gene TRBV7-2; D is undetermined. Trimming cost V 1 base and J 13 bases, with 10 bases left between them. The CDR3 totals 11 residues. The germline gives CDR1 SGHTA, CDR2 FQGNSA.

The chain carries TRBV19 and TRBJ2-3; D unresolved. V lost 1 base to trimming and J lost 0 bases, with 8 bases between them. The germline V gene encodes CDR1 LNHDA and CDR2 SQIVND (reference sequence). The CDR3 totals 15 residues. The CDR3 region is CASSIVLGSTDTQYF. The CDR3 DNA reads as TGTGCCAGTAGTATAGTTCTAGGGAGCACAGATACGCAGTATTTT. The variable domain in full, completed from reference TRBV19 and TRBJ2-3, reads DGGITQSPKYLFRKEGQNVTLSCEQNLNHDAMYWYRQDPGQGLRLIYYSQIVNDFQKGDIAEGYSVSREKKESFPLTVTSAQKNPTAFYLCASSIVLGSTDTQYFGPGTRLTVL.

Concerning this clonotype: Sequence at one end of the junction differs from germline and may be a read error. V and J are TRBV29-1 and TRBJ1-1, with 10 bases lining up with TRBD1. Germline-derived CDR1 and CDR2 are SQVTM and ANQGSEA. The CDR3 consists of 14 residues. The CDR3 DNA sequence: TGCAGCGGTTTCGCCGGGACAGGGGCCGCTGAAGTTTTCTTT. Translated, it gives CSGFAGTGAAEVFF.

This clonotype was seen a single time. The rearrangement uses TRBV6-4 and TRBJ1-2, with D uncertain. The CDR3 extends over 11 amino acids. Germline assignment: CDR1 MRHNA and CDR2 SNTAGT. V lost 5 bases to trimming and J lost 5 bases, with 6 bases between them. CDR3 bases: TGTGCCAGCAGTAACATATATGGCTACACCTTC. Translation gives CASSNIYGYTF.

The chain combines TRBV4-3 with TRBJ2-1; 8 bases map to TRBD1. CDR1 and CDR2 from the germline V gene are LGHNA and YSLEER. V shed 0 bases and J 6 bases; nucleotides not matched to a gene: 4. The CDR3 runs 15 residues. Written as DNA, the CDR3 is TGCGCCAGCAGCCAAGACAGGGGGCTCGTCAATGAGCAGTTCTTC. Residues: CASSQDRGLVNEQFF.

This clonotype has only one observation. The CDR3 bases are TGTGCCAGCAGCGAATCAAGACAGGGCGGGCAGTACTTC. Protein product: CASSESRQGGQYF. This chain links TRBV11-3 with TRBJ2-7; the match to TRBD1 covers 7 bases. There are 13 residues in the CDR3. With V trimmed by 5 bases and J by 9 bases, 10 bases remained unmatched. Germline V lookup: CDR1 SGHNT, CDR2 YENEEA.

The chain links TRBV4-1 to TRBJ1-2; a weak D match, TRBD1 (6 bases). With 4 bases removed from V and 2 bases from J, the gap between germline ends came to 11 bases. Germline V gene sequence: CDR1 MGHRA, CDR2 YSYEKL. The CDR3 extends over 14 amino acids. The CDR3 DNA is TGCGCCAGCAGCCCAGGGGCGGGGAACTATGGCTACACCTTC. Translated: CASSPGAGNYGYTF.

The rearrangement uses TRBV4-1 and TRBJ2-5, with a tentative D call TRBD1 (6 bases). The CDR3 has 15 residues. V shed 4 bases and J shed 5 bases, with 17 bases lying between them. Germline CDR1 and CDR2: MGHRA and YSYEKL. DNA of the CDR3: TGCGCCAGCAGCCTAACACAGTACGGACAGGAGACCCAGTACTTC. Protein sequence: CASSLTQYGQETQYF.

The chain joins TRBV10-2 to TRBJ2-1; D remains unclear. Trimming took 5 bases from V and 0 from J, leaving 8 bases between them. The CDR3 loop spans 14 amino acids. Germline V gene sequence: CDR1 WSHSY, CDR2 SAAADI. CDR3 protein: CASSTQSSYNEQFF. CDR3 DNA sequence: TGCGCCAGCAGTACCCAGAGCTCCTACAATGAGCAGTTCTTC.

J is TRBJ2-5 and V is TRBV20-1, with D unclear. Germline-derived CDR1 and CDR2 are DFQATT and SNEGSKA (reference sequence). V shed 4 bases and J shed 1 base, with 7 bases lying between them. The CDR3 length is 12 residues. CDR3 residues: CSAKWIQETQYF. CDR3 DNA sequence: TGCAGTGCTAAGTGGATCCAAGAGACCCAGTACTTC.

This rearrangement joins TRBV11-1 to TRBJ2-1, with D perhaps being TRBD1 or TRBD2 (6 bases each). V gave up 5 bases and J gave up 4 bases, with 21 bases separating them. Germline lookup yields CDR1 SGHAT and CDR2 FQDESV (reference sequence). The CDR3 length is 17 residues. The CDR3 region has the DNA TGTGCCAGCAGCGCTTCGGGGGCAGGGCGACGGTACAATGAGCAGTTCTTC. Translated: CASSASGAGRRYNEQFF.

The V call is TRBV12-3 or TRBV12-4, the J call TRBJ1-2; the match to TRBD1 covers 9 bases. J was trimmed by 7 bases and V by 2 bases; bases with no gene match: 14. This CDR3 region has 17 residues. CDR3 in amino acids: CASSLRQGVTLASGYTF. The CDR3 coding sequence is TGTGCCAGCAGTTTAAGACAGGGGGTGACTTTAGCTTCTGGCTACACCTTC.

The rearrangement links TRBV6-1 to TRBJ2-7; D is unclear. The CDR3 length is 12 residues. The germline V gene encodes CDR1 MNHNS and CDR2 SASEGT. V lost 5 bases, J lost 3 bases, and 8 bases lay in between. CDR3 DNA sequence: TGTGCCAGCAGTACAGAAAGCTACGAGCAGTACTTC. Translation: CASSTESYEQYF.

The rearrangement joins TRBV2 to TRBJ2-1; 12 bases are shared with TRBD1. CDR1 and CDR2 (germline): SNHLY, FYNNEI. CDR3 length: 14 residues. After removal of 4 bases from V and 9 bases from J, the junction contained 4 bases not matched to a gene. The CDR3 protein is CASSGGQGASEQFF. Written as DNA, the CDR3 is TGTGCCAGCAGTGGGGGACAGGGGGCATCTGAGCAGTTCTTC.

The chain has TRBV3-1 and TRBJ2-2, with D uncertain. Looked up from germline, CDR1 is LGHDT and CDR2 is YNNKEL (reference sequence). V lost 2 bases, J lost 3 bases, and 4 bases lay in between. CDR3 size: 13 residues. The CDR3 loop reads CASSQSYTGELFF. The CDR3 DNA is TGTGCCAGCAGCCAATCGTACACCGGGGAGCTGTTTTTT.

The CDR3 DNA is TGTGCCAGCAGCGTAACTAGCGTACTTTACAATGAGCAGTTCTTC. Its translation is CASSVTSVLYNEQFF. This chain uses TRBV9 with TRBJ2-1; TRBD2 agrees at 7 bases. The junction had 5 bases not matched to a gene; V was cut back by 1 base and J by 4 bases. CDR3 length: 15 amino acids. Germline assignment: CDR1 SGDLS and CDR2 YYNGEE.

CDR3 DNA sequence: TGTGCCAGCAGGGCGACAGGGGTAGAAGGCTACACCTTC. Translated, it gives CASRATGVEGYTF. The chain carries TRBV11-1 and TRBJ1-2; TRBD1 matches 8 bases. CDR1 is SGHAT and CDR2 is FQDESV in the germline V gene (reference sequence). The CDR3 totals 13 residues. V lost 6 bases and J lost 8; bases outside the gene matches: 8. The full variable domain, with the rest looked up from reference TRBV11-1 and TRBJ1-2, is EAEVAQSPRYKITEKSQAVAFWCDPISGHATLYWYRQILGQGPELLVQFQDESVVDDSQLPKDRFSAERLKGVDSTLKIQPAELGDSAMYLCASRATGVEGYTFGSGTRLTVV.

V and J are TRBV7-9 and TRBJ2-4; D is tentatively TRBD1 or TRBD2 (5 bases each). V was trimmed by 11 bases and J by 8 bases, leaving 13 bases between them. Germline CDR1 is SEHNR and CDR2 is FQNEAQ (reference sequence). The CDR3 spans 11 residues. CDR3 in DNA: TGTGCCGCAAGGATGGGGGACATTCAGTACTTC. Protein: CAARMGDIQYF.

This rearrangement joins TRBV20-1 to TRBJ2-2, with 9 bases identical to TRBD2. This CDR3 has 17 residues. The germline CDR1 and CDR2 sequences are DFQATT and SNEGSKA (reference sequence). Trimming removed 0 bases from V and 3 bases from J; junction bases left unmatched: 8. CDR3 protein: CSARDLRAGGDTGELFF. CDR3 in DNA: TGCAGTGCTAGAGATCTCCGAGCGGGGGGAGACACCGGGGAGCTGTTTTTT.